The rows below give T cell receptor beta chains drawn from one sample of a study of T cell responses to AZD1222 COVID-19 vaccine. The repertoire was sequenced with immunoSEQ multiplex PCR; TCRdb's copy has only in-frame clones and lacks some. Of 120,000 to 150,000 clones listed, under 90% are singletons. The starting material was peripheral blood, obtained 28 days after the second AZD1222 dose. The source of these receptors is an adult who received the AZD1222 COVID-19 vaccine. Both conserved end residues are part of each CDR3. The D gene is left open where the match is weak. Rows may omit the clone size; those that give it use once, few, many or a size class.

>TRBD1|TRBJ2-7|NA|TRBV5-1
TGCGCCAGCAGCTTGGGTATGGGGACAGTTGTCGAGCAGTACTTC
CASSLGMGTVVEQYF
>NA|TRBJ2-7|NA|TRBV5-1
TGCGCCAGCAGCTTCGAGCACGCTAGGGTGGACGAGCAGTACTTC
CASSFEHARVDEQYF
>NA|TRBJ1-1|NA|TRBV20-1
TGCAGTGCTAGTCATATCGGAGTAGCTTTCTTT
CSASHIGVAFF
>TRBD1|TRBJ1-2|NA|TRBV5-1
TGCGCCAGCAGCTTGGGACAGGGAGGCTACACCTTC
CASSLGQGGYTF
>TRBD2|TRBJ2-7|NA|TRBV19
TGTGCCAGTAGTAGCGAGCGGGGCATCTCCTACGAGCAGTACTTC
CASSSERGISYEQYF
>NA|TRBJ2-1|NA|TRBV15
TGTGCCACCAGCAGAGTCCTTAGCTCCTACAATGAGCAGTTCTTC
CATSRVLSSYNEQFF
>NA|TRBJ1-6|NA|TRBV10-3
TGTGCCGGGGGGGGACTATTGAGGGATTCACCCCTCCACTTT
CAGGGLLRDSPLHF
>NA|TRBJ1-1|NA|TRBV5-1
TGCGCCAGCAGCTTGAACAGGGCAGGGAACACTGAAGCTTTCTTT
CASSLNRAGNTEAFF
>NA|TRBJ2-1|NA|TRBV5-4
TGTGCCAGCAGCTTAGGGGGGGACTCCTACAATGAGCAGTTCTTC
CASSLGGDSYNEQFF
>NA|TRBJ1-1|NA|TRBV18
TGTGCCAGCTCACCCCCGCCAGCCTTGAACACTGAAGCTTTCTTT
CASSPPPALNTEAFF
>TRBD1|TRBJ2-4|NA|TRBV7-9
TGTGCCAGCAGCCACCGGACAGGGGGAAACATTCAGTACTTC
CASSHRTGGNIQYF
>TRBD1|TRBJ2-6|NA|TRBV5-1
TGCGCCACCGATACAGGGGGCCTGAGCTCTGGGGCCAACGTCCTGACTTTC
CATDTGGLSSGANVLTF
>TRBD2|TRBJ2-1|NA|TRBV7-6
TGTGCCAGCAGCTTAGGGGGGCTAGCGGGAGGGCCCGAGAATGAGCAGTTCTTC
CASSLGGLAGGPENEQFF
>TRBD2|TRBJ2-7|NA|TRBV4-3
TGCGCCAGCAGCCAAATAGCGGGAGGGTCCTACGAGCAGTACTTC
CASSQIAGGSYEQYF
>NA|TRBJ2-2|NA|TRBV5-5
TGTGCCAGCAGCTTGGGAGGGACCGGGGAGCTGTTTTTT
CASSLGGTGELFF
>TRBD1|TRBJ1-1|NA|TRBV9
TGTGCCAGCAGCGCGACACAGGGGGCAAACACTGAAGCTTTCTTT
CASSATQGANTEAFF
>TRBD1|TRBJ2-1|NA|TRBV5-6
TGTGCCAGCAGCATGGAGGGACAGGGCCGAATCTCCTACAATGAGCAGTTCTTC
CASSMEGQGRISYNEQFF
>TRBD1|TRBJ1-6|few|TRBV6-2/TRBV6-3
TGTGCCAGCAGTTTAACCCCACAGGGGATGAATTCACCCCTCCACTTT
CASSLTPQGMNSPLHF
>NA|TRBJ1-4|NA|TRBV5-1
TGCGCCAGCAAAAGGGACGCCGCTAATGAAAAACTGTTTTTT
CASKRDAANEKLFF
>TRBD1|TRBJ2-3|NA|TRBV2
TGTGCCAGCAGCGCGGGACAGGGTGTTGGGAGTAGCACAGATACGCAGTATTTT
CASSAGQGVGSSTDTQYF
>TRBD1|TRBJ2-5|NA|TRBV10-3
TGTGCCATCAGTGACCTGGGACAGAAAGAGACCCAGTACTTC
CAISDLGQKETQYF
>NA|TRBJ1-2|NA|TRBV5-1
TGCGCCAGCAGCTTCTTAGGGAACTATGGCTACACCTTC
CASSFLGNYGYTF
>NA|TRBJ1-6|NA|TRBV25-1
TGTGCCAGCAGTGAAATCGCTCTAGGGAATTCACCCCTCCACTTT
CASSEIALGNSPLHF
>NA|TRBJ2-7|NA|TRBV6-6
TGTGCCAGCAGCCCACCACCATACTCCATTGCCAATAGCAAAGTGGGCGAGCAGTACTTC
CASSPPPYSIANSKVGEQYF
>NA|TRBJ2-2|NA|TRBV11-3
TGTGCCAGCAGCTGGACGAACACCGGGGAGCTGTTTTTT
CASSWTNTGELFF
>NA|TRBJ1-1|NA|TRBV5-1
TGCGCCAGCAGCTTGGCCGGGCCTGAAGCTTTCTTT
CASSLAGPEAFF
>NA|TRBJ1-4|NA|TRBV6-5
TGTGCCAGCGCATCCTCCTCAACTAATGAAAAACTGTTTTTT
CASASSSTNEKLFF
>NA|TRBJ1-5|NA|TRBV29-1
TGCAGCACCAAGGGGGGAGGCAATCAGCCCCAGCATTTT
CSTKGGGNQPQHF
>NA|TRBJ2-3|NA|TRBV6-6
TGTGCCAGCAGTTACTCAGTAGAAGGGTACGAAAATACGCAGTATTTT
CASSYSVEGYENTQYF
>NA|TRBJ2-5|NA|TRBV28
TGTGCCAGCAGTTTAGACAATGTTGAGACCCAGTACTTC
CASSLDNVETQYF
>NA|TRBJ1-4|NA|TRBV29-1
TGCAGCGTAGGACAGCTCTTGAATGAAAAACTGTTTTTT
CSVGQLLNEKLFF
>NA|TRBJ2-4|NA|TRBV12-3/TRBV12-4
TGTGCCAGCAGTCCACAAGGGAACATTCAGTACTTC
CASSPQGNIQYF
>NA|TRBJ1-1|NA|TRBV3-1/TRBV3-2
TGTGCCAGCAGCCAGCGCCTAGAAGCTTTCTTT
CASSQRLEAFF
>NA|TRBJ2-1|NA|TRBV12-5
TGTGCTAGTGGTTTAGGGGACCGAAACAATGAGCAGTTCTTC
CASGLGDRNNEQFF
>NA|TRBJ1-4|once|TRBV19
TGTGCCAGTAGTATTAAAGGGACTACTAATGAAAAACTGTTTTTT
CASSIKGTTNEKLFF
>NA|TRBJ2-1|NA|TRBV10-3
TGTGCCATCGGTGAGAGGGAGCGGGCCTTCTCCTACAATGAGCAGTTCTTC
CAIGERERAFSYNEQFF
>NA|TRBJ1-5|NA|TRBV19
TGTGCCAGTAGTATAATGAGGGGCAATCAGCCCCAGCATTTT
CASSIMRGNQPQHF
>NA|TRBJ2-5|NA|TRBV19
TGTGCCAGTACCCGAAAGGGGGAAGAGACCCAGTACTTC
CASTRKGEETQYF
>NA|TRBJ2-1|NA|TRBV11-2
TGTGCCAGCAGCCCTTCAAGGGTAGGTGTGGACAATGAGCAGTTCTTC
CASSPSRVGVDNEQFF
>TRBD2|TRBJ2-3|NA|TRBV14
TGTGCCAGCAGTAAATCGACTAGCGGGATCCGCAGCACAGATACGCAGTATTTT
CASSKSTSGIRSTDTQYF
>TRBD1|TRBJ2-1|NA|TRBV11-2
TGTGCCAGCAGCTTAGAAGGACAGGGGGGCAATGAGCAGTTCTTC
CASSLEGQGGNEQFF